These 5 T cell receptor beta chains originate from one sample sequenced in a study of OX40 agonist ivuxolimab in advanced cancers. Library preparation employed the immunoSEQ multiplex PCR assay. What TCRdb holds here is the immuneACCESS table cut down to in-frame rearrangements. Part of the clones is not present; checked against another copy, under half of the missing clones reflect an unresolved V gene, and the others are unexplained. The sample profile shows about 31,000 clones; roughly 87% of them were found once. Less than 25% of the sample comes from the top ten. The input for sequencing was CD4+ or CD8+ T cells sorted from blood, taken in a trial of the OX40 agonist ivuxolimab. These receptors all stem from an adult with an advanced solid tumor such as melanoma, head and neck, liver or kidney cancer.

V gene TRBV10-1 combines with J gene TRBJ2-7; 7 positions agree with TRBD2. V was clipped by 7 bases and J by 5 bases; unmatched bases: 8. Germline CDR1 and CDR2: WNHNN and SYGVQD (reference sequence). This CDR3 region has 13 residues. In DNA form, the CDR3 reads TGCGCCAGCAAGAAATTGCGGGAGAACGAGCAGTACTTC. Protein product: CASKKLRENEQYF.

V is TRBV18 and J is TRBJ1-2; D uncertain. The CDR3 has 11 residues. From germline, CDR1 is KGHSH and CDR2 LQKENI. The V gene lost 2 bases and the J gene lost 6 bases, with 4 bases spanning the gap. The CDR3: CASSPGHGYTF. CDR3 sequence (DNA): TGTGCCAGCTCACCAGGGCATGGCTACACCTTC.

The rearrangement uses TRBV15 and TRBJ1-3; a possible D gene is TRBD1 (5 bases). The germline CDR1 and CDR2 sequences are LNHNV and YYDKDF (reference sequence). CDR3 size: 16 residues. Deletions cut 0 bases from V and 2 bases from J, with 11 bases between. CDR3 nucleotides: TGTGCCACCAGCAGAGATCTAGCAGGGACTGGAAACACCATATATTTT. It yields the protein CATSRDLAGTGNTIYF.

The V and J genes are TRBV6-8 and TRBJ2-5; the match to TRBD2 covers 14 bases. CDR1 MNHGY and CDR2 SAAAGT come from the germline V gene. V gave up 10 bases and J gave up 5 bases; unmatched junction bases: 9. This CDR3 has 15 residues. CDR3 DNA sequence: TGTGCCAATTCCGGGACTAGCGGGAGTAGGGAGACCCAGTACTTC. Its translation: CANSGTSGSRETQYF.

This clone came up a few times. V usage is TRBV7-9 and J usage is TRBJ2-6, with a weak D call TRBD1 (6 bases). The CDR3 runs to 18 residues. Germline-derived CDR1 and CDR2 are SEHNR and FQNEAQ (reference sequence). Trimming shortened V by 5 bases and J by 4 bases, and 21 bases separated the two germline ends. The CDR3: CASSGRTATFLGANVLTF. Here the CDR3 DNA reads TGTGCCAGCAGCGGCCGGACAGCAACATTTTTAGGGGCCAACGTCCTGACTTTC.